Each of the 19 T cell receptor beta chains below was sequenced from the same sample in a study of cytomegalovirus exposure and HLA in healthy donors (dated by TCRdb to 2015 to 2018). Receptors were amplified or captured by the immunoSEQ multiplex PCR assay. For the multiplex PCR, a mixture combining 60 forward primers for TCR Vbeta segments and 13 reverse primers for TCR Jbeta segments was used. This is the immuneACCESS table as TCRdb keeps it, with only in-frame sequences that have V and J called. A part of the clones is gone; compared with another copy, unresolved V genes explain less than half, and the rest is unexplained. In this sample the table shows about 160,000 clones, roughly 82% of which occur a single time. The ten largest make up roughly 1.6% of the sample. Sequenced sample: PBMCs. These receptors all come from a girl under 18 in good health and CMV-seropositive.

CDR3 amino acids: CASKGPGGWYEQYF. The CDR3 bases are TGTGCCAGCAAGGGCCCGGGGGGATGGTACGAGCAGTACTTC. The chain joins TRBV2 to TRBJ2-7; TRBD2 aligns across 7 bases. Germline-derived CDR1 and CDR2 are SNHLY and FYNNEI. The CDR3 sequence is 14 residues long. Trimming at V came to 7 bases and at J to 4 bases, leaving 10 bases not matched to a gene.

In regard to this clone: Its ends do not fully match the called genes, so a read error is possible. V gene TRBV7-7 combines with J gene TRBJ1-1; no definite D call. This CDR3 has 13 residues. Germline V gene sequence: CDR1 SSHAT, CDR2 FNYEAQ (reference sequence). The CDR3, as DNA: TGTGCTAGCAGTCAAACAAGGAACACTGAAGCTTTCTTT. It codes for CASSQTRNTEAFF.

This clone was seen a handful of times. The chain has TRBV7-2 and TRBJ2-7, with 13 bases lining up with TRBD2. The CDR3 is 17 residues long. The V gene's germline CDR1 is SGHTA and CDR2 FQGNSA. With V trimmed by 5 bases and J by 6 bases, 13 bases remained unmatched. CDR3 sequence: CASSPALLAGGPGEQYF. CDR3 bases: TGTGCCAGCAGCCCCGCCTTACTAGCGGGGGGGCCTGGCGAGCAGTACTTC.

CDR3 in amino acids: CSVERGLYGYTF. CDR3 nucleotides: TGCAGCGTTGAGAGGGGGCTCTATGGCTACACCTTC. The V and J genes are TRBV29-1 and TRBJ1-2; 7 positions match TRBD1. Germline V CDR1 and CDR2: SQVTM, ANQGSEA. With V trimmed by 3 bases and J by 4 bases, 2 bases remained unmatched. This CDR3 has 12 amino acids.

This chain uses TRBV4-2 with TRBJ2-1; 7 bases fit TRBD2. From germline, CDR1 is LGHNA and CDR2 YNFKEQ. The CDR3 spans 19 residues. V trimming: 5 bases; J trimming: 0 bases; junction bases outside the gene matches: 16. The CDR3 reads CASSSRAGPKLSSYNEQFF. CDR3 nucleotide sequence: TGTGCCAGCAGCTCTAGAGCGGGACCTAAATTGAGCTCCTACAATGAGCAGTTCTTC.

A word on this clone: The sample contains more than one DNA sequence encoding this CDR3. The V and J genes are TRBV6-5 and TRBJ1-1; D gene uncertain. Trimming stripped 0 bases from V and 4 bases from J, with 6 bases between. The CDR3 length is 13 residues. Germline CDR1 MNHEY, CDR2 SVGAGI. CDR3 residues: CASSYSRGTEAFF. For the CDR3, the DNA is TGTGCCAGCAGTTACTCACGGGGCACTGAAGCTTTCTTT.

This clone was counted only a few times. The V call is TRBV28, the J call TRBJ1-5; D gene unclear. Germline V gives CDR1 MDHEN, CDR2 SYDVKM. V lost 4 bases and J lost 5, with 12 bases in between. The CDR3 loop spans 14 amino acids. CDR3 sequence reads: CASSSQGGDQPQHF. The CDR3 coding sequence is TGTGCCAGCAGTTCGCAAGGAGGAGATCAGCCCCAGCATTTT.

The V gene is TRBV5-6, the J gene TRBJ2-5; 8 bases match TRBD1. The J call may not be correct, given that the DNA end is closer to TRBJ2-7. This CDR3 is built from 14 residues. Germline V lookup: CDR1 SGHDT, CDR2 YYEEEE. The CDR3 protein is CASITGTGPYEQYF. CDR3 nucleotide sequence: TGTGCCAGCATCACCGGGACAGGACCCTACGAGCAGTACTTC.

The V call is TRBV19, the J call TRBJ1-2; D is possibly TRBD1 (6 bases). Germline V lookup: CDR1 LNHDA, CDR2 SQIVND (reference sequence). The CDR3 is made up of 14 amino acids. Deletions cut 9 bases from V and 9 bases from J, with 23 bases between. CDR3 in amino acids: CASQYLGQTGSYTF. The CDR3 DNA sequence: TGTGCCAGCCAATACCTAGGACAGACCGGGAGCTACACCTTC.

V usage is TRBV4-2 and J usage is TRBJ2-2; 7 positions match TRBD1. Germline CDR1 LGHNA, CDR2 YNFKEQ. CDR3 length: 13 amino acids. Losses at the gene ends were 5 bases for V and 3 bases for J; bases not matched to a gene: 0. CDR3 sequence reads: CASSDRDTGELFF. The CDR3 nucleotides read TGTGCCAGCAGCGACAGGGACACCGGGGAGCTGTTTTTT.

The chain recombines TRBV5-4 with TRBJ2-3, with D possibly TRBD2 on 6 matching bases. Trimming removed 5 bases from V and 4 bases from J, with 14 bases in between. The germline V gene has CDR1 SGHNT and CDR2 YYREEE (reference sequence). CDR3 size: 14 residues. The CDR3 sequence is CASSLKEGADTQYF. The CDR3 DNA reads TGTGCCAGCAGTTTGAAGGAGGGCGCAGATACGCAGTATTTT.

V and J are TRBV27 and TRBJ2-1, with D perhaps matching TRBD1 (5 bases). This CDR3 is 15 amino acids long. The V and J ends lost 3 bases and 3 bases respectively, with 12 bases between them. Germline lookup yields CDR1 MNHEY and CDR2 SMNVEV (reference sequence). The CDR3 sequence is CASSLGPLRYNEQFF. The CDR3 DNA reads TGTGCCAGCAGTTTGGGGCCACTGCGCTACAATGAGCAGTTCTTC.

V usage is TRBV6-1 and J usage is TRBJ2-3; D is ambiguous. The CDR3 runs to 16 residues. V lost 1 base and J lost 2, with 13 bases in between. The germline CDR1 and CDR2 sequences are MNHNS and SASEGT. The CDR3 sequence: CASSEDRRPLTDTQYF. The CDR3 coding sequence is TGTGCCAGCAGTGAAGACAGAAGGCCGCTCACAGATACGCAGTATTTT.

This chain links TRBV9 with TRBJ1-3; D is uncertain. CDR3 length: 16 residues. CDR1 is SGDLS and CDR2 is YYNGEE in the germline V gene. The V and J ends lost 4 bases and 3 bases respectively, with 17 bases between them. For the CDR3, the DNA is TGTGCCAGCAGCCCCACTCGCTGGGAGTATGGAAACACCATATATTTT. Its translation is CASSPTRWEYGNTIYF.

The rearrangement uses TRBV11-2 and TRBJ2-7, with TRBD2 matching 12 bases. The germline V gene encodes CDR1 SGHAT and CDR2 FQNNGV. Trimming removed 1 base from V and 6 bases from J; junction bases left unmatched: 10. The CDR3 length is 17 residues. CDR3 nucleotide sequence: TGTGCCAGCAGCTTAGGGTCTAGCGGGGGGGCCGGTTTCGAGCAGTACTTC. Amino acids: CASSLGSSGGAGFEQYF.

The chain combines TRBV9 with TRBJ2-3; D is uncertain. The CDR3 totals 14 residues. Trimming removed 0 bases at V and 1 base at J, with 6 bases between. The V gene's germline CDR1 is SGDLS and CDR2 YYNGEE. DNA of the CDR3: TGTGCCAGCAGCGTAGACCCAGGCACAGATACGCAGTATTTT. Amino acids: CASSVDPGTDTQYF.

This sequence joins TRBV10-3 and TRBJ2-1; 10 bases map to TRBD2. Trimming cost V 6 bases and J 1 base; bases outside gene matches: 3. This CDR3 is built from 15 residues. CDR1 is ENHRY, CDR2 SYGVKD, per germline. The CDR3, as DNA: TGTGCCATCAGACAACTAGCGGGATCCTACAATGAGCAGTTCTTC. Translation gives CAIRQLAGSYNEQFF.

The CDR3 DNA is TGTGCCAGCAGTTTTTGGGGCAGCCACGAGCAGTACTTC. Translating gives CASSFWGSHEQYF. The V gene is TRBV28, the J gene TRBJ2-7; D might be TRBD1 (5 bases). Germline V gene lookup returns CDR1 MDHEN and CDR2 SYDVKM. This CDR3 is 13 amino acids long. V dropped 3 bases and J dropped 5 bases, with 11 bases sitting between them.

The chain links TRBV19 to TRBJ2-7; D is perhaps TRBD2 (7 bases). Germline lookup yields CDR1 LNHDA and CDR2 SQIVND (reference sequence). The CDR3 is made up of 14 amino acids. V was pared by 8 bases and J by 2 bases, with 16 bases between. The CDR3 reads CASAIGRGTYEQYF. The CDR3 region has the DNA TGTGCCAGTGCCATTGGGAGGGGGACCTACGAGCAGTACTTC.